This section outlines one T cell receptor (beta chain) sequence together with its context. This clone was detected only a few times. Its antigen is unknown. Base qualities are not provided; no much larger clone lies one nucleotide away. The immunoSEQ Assay was used to immunosequence TCRbeta CDR3 regions from genomic DNA. Before high-throughput sequencing, the genomic DNA was amplified using bias-controlled multiplex PCR. As for how the authors treated the data: To quantify the absolute abundance of each unique TCRbeta CDR3 region, the sequences were collapsed and filtered. Clonality, defined as 1 minus Pielou's evenness, was calculated using only productive rearrangements. A previously published method was used to identify clones with significantly greater frequencies in on-treatment samples than in baseline samples. The immuneACCESS repertoire file appears here via TCRdb, limited to in-frame rearrangements. These files lack a portion of the clones; in checked studies, under half of the deficit traces to unresolved V genes, and the cause of the others is not known. V, J and clone size were drawn from that table, and D and trimming were deduced from the DNA. The sample has 7,500 to 10,000 clones on record, approximately 81% of them singletons. The ten largest clones represent about 18% of the sample.

Per the publication, the treatment or condition label means: randomized to nivolumab then ipilimumab (arm A) or the reverse (arm B). Prior DNA-damaging chemotherapy had not been received by any trial patient. A FACS Aria II flow cytometer was used to sort live CD3+CD8+ cells that were negative for CD19 and CD56 from thawed PBMCs. Samples were obtained from patients with melanoma enrolled in CheckMate 064, a randomized, open-label phase II trial of sequential checkpoint blockade. Leukapheresis was used to collect peripheral blood mononuclear cells, which were then purified with Ficoll-Paque and frozen in human serum with roughly 10% DMSO. Right after sorting, the blood CD3+CD8+ cells were verified to be >98% pure, and DNA extraction followed. The data were obtained in a study of sequential checkpoint blockade in melanoma (dated by TCRdb to between 2018 and 2021). About the full investigation: Using 1:1 randomization, the trial assigned patients either to first-line nivolumab followed by ipilimumab (arm A) or to ipilimumab followed by nivolumab (arm B). Maintenance nivolumab came after each of the two trial sequences.

Via the germline V gene, CDR1 is MNHNS and CDR2 SASEGT. Trimming leaves V shorter by 1 base and J shorter by 4 bases, with the junction holding 6 bases beyond the gene matches. Including the terminal cysteine and phenylalanine, the CDR3 comprises 16 residues. Of the read, only the CDR3 DNA is kept; its 48 bases are in frame from base 1. Paper-wide results and their limitations: The response-prediction model combining TCR metrics and mutation burden needs validation in larger, independent patient cohorts.

Source: CD8+ T cells sorted from blood (inferred from file names), taken from a patient given nivolumab and ipilimumab in sequence. This receptor was identified in a human donor with melanoma. The rearranged segments are TRBV6-1 and TRBJ2-5; the junction holds 10 bases that match TRBD2. CDR3 sequence: CASSEGVAGGPETQYF. The sequenced DNA is TGTGCCAGCAGTGAAGGGGTAGCGGGAGGACCAGAGACCCAGTACTTC.